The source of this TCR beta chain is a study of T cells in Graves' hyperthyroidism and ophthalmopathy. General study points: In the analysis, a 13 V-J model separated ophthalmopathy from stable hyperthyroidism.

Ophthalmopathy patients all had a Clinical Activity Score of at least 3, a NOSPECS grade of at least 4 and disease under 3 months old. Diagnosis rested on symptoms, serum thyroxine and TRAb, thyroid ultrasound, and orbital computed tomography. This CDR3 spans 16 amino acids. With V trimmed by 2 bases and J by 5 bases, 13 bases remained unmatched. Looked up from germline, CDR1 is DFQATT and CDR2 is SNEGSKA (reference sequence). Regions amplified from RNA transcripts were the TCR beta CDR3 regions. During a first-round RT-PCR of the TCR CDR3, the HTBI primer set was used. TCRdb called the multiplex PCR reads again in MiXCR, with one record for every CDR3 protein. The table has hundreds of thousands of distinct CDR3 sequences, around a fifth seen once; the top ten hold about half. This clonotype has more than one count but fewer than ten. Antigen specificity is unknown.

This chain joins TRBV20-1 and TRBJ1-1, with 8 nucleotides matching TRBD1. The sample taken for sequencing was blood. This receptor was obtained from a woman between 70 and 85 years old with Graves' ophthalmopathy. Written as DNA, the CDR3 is TGCAGTGCTAGACCCGACAGGGGATCCCCAGTTACTGAAGCTTTCTTT. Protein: CSARPDRGSPVTEAFF.